This T cell receptor beta chain came from a study of blood T cell repertoires in COVID-19. The CDR3 length is 19 residues. With V trimmed by 1 base and J by 2 bases, 11 bases remained unmatched. The V gene's germline CDR1 is LGHDT and CDR2 YNNKEL (reference sequence). Authors' analysis steps: For nucleated cells, counts were estimated from reference gene primer amplification. This table comes from immunoSEQ multiplex PCR, and its TCRdb copy is limited to in-frame clones, with some not included. V, J and clone size were drawn from that table, and D and trimming were deduced from the DNA. This table has about 110,000 clones, around 89% appearing once.

The receptor was isolated from a woman aged 50 to 60 with acute or convalescent COVID-19. J is TRBJ2-5 and V is TRBV3-1 (or the pseudogene TRBV3-2); 12 bases line up with TRBD1. Input material: peripheral blood. The CDR3 DNA reads as TGTGCCAGCAGCCAAGGGCCGGGACAGGGGGCGCGTTGGCAAGAGACCCAGTACTTC. This encodes CASSQGPGQGARWQETQYF.